The rows below give T cell receptor beta chains drawn from one sample of a study of T cells after yellow fever vaccination. TCRdb recomputed calls from the 5' RACE reads with MiXCR, one row per CDR3 protein. The sample yields around 600,000 distinct CDR3 sequences, roughly 12% seen once. This sample comprised PBMCs, obtained on the day of the yellow fever booster vaccination. The origin of the receptors is a man aged 30 to 45 who received the YFV17D yellow fever vaccine. Each CDR3 is given with its conserved first and last residue. The D gene is left open where the match is weak. Size values are once, few and many counts, or a class for expanded clones, and some rows have none.

size: few
J: TRBJ2-1
V: TRBV6-5
D: TRBD2
CDR3: CASSWTDLGLAGAGNEQFF
DNA: TGTGCCAGCAGTTGGACAGATTTGGGACTAGCGGGAGCTGGCAATGAGCAGTTCTTC

size: .
J: TRBJ2-2
V: TRBV5-1
D: .
CDR3: CASSFLLAPNTGELFF
DNA: TGCGCCAGCAGCTTTTTGTTAGCGCCGAACACCGGGGAGCTGTTTTTT

size: .
J: TRBJ2-1
V: TRBV20-1
D: TRBD2
CDR3: CSAALGLAINNEQFF
DNA: TGCAGTGCTGCTCTCGGACTAGCAATTAACAATGAGCAGTTCTTC

size: few
J: TRBJ1-1
V: TRBV4-3
D: .
CDR3: CASSQDRMGSEAFF
DNA: TGCGCCAGCAGCCAAGATCGGATGGGGAGTGAAGCTTTCTTT

size: many
J: TRBJ2-5
V: TRBV6-5
D: TRBD1
CDR3: CASSYSPTGGWETQYF
DNA: TGTGCCAGCAGTTACTCGCCGACAGGGGGATGGGAGACCCAGTACTTC

size: .
J: TRBJ1-1
V: TRBV5-1
D: TRBD1
CDR3: CASSTGQGLGRTEAFF
DNA: TGCGCCAGCAGCACGGGACAGGGGTTGGGAAGAACTGAAGCTTTCTTT

size: many
J: TRBJ1-6
V: TRBV20-1
D: .
CDR3: CSAATSRVYNSPLHF
DNA: TGCAGTGCCGCCACCTCCAGGGTTTATAATTCACCCCTCCACTTT

size: many
J: TRBJ2-4
V: TRBV7-9
D: .
CDR3: CASSPTGTKNIQYF
DNA: TGTGCCAGCAGCCCCACGGGAACCAAAAACATTCAGTACTTC

size: few
J: TRBJ2-1
V: TRBV6-1
D: TRBD2
CDR3: CASSWTSGTGNEQFF
DNA: TGTGCCAGCAGCTGGACTAGCGGGACGGGCAATGAGCAGTTCTTC

size: few
J: TRBJ2-7
V: TRBV15
D: .
CDR3: CATSRDRDGREQYF
DNA: TGTGCCACCAGCAGAGACCGGGATGGCCGCGAGCAGTACTTC

size: .
J: TRBJ2-7
V: TRBV20-1
D: TRBD1
CDR3: CSARDLRDSSYEQYF
DNA: TGCAGTGCTAGAGATCTTCGGGACAGCTCCTACGAGCAGTACTTC

size: few
J: TRBJ2-1
V: TRBV4-1
D: .
CDR3: CASSRSAGAPYNEQFF
DNA: TGCGCCAGCAGCCGCTCCGCCGGCGCGCCTTACAATGAGCAGTTCTTC

size: few
J: TRBJ2-7
V: TRBV5-6
D: .
CDR3: CASSFDRTYEQYF
DNA: TGTGCCAGCAGCTTCGACAGAACCTACGAGCAGTACTTC

size: .
J: TRBJ2-1
V: TRBV24-1
D: .
CDR3: CATSDGSGTALGEQFF
DNA: TGTGCCACCAGTGACGGCTCCGGGACTGCCCTAGGTGAGCAGTTCTTC

size: .
J: TRBJ2-4
V: TRBV4-3
D: .
CDR3: CASSQDEGVIQYF
DNA: TGCGCCAGCAGCCAAGATGAGGGGGTCATCCAGTACTTC

size: few
J: TRBJ1-1
V: TRBV20-1
D: .
CDR3: CSAPHGGAMAEAFF
DNA: TGCAGTGCGCCCCATGGGGGGGCGATGGCTGAAGCTTTCTTT

size: few
J: TRBJ2-7
V: TRBV6-6
D: .
CDR3: CASTQQGTYEQYF
DNA: TGTGCCAGCACCCAACAGGGAACCTACGAGCAGTACTTC

size: few
J: TRBJ1-4
V: TRBV7-2
D: .
CDR3: CASSLDTGAGEKLFF
DNA: TGTGCCAGCAGCTTAGACACGGGAGCGGGAGAAAAACTGTTTTTT

size: few
J: TRBJ2-2
V: TRBV5-1
D: TRBD1
CDR3: CASRTAGTGSYTGELFF
DNA: TGCGCCAGCAGGACCGCCGGGACAGGGTCGTACACCGGGGAGCTGTTTTTT

size: .
J: TRBJ2-2
V: TRBV27
D: .
CDR3: CASSRPGEVITGELFF
DNA: TGTGCCAGCAGCCGCCCCGGGGAGGTAATCACCGGGGAGCTGTTTTTT